The entry below describes one T cell receptor (beta chain). Antigen: not known. V gave up 0 bases and J gave up 9 bases, with 10 bases separating them. Germline lookup yields CDR1 SGHRS and CDR2 YFSETQ. CDR3 length: 13 amino acids. The data were obtained in a study of immune evolution from preneoplasia to lung adenocarcinoma. Findings of the study overall: Normal lung had the highest top T cell clone frequencies. Highest clonality occurred in KRAS-mutant, not EGFR-mutant or double wild-type, nodules.

Here immunoSEQ multiplex PCR was the method, and the copy in TCRdb shows in-frame clones only, minus some. The sample carries about 10,000 clones, nearly 90% recorded once. The genes are TRBV5-1 and TRBJ2-1; no clear D. Specimen: FFPE invasive lung adenocarcinoma tissue. The sequence was obtained from a person aged 70 to 80 with invasive lung adenocarcinoma. CDR3 DNA sequence: TGCGCCAGCAGCTTGGTTACGGGCAGTGAGCAGTTCTTC. Translating it yields CASSLVTGSEQFF.